These T cell receptor beta chains were read from a single sample in a study of blood T cell repertoires in COVID-19. Clones were sequenced by immunoSEQ multiplex PCR, and TCRdb holds only the in-frame ones, with some missing. The sample shows approximately 300,000 clones, around 90% of them seen only once. Sequenced material: peripheral blood. These receptor sequences come from a man between 18 and 35 years old who had recovered from COVID-19. Each CDR3 is given without its conserved first and last residue.

j_gene | v_gene | CDR3aa
TRBJ2-7 | TRBV5-4 | ASSLMGQGYHEQY
TRBJ2-5 | TRBV7-3 | ASSEQGAETQY
TRBJ2-5 | TRBV2 | ASSFKGGGQETQY
TRBJ2-2 | TRBV6-5 | ASSYSGTGYTGELF
TRBJ2-1 | TRBV3-1/TRBV3-2 | ASSQVRDRGQNEQF
TRBJ2-3 | TRBV7-2 | ASSFARGSTDTQY
TRBJ2-2 | TRBV9 | ASSVAGQGSTGELF
TRBJ2-3 | TRBV27 | ASSLGSGITDTQY
TRBJ1-6 | TRBV19 | ASKPAGTPNSPLH
TRBJ2-5 | TRBV6-1 | ASSEGTGVGETQY
TRBJ2-1 | TRBV18 | ASSRRGGIINEQF
TRBJ2-1 | TRBV6-4 | ASSIVAGGPYNEQF
TRBJ2-1 | TRBV9 | ASSSGGLAGVNEQF
TRBJ2-1 | TRBV3-1/TRBV3-2 | ASSQDGEDEQF
TRBJ2-7 | TRBV18 | ASSPQGITYEQY
TRBJ1-5 | TRBV19 | ASSPRGRGYSNQPQH